The text below deals with one T cell receptor beta chain. TCRdb keeps only in-frame clones here, not all; method: immunoSEQ multiplex PCR. The table lists about 210,000 clones, roughly 86% of them singletons. This entry comes from a study of blood T cell repertoires in COVID-19. Whole-study context: The cDNA or gDNA used as material had been derived from T cells, B-cell-depleted T cells, or PBMCs.

The CDR3 contains 14 residues. CDR1 is MDHEN and CDR2 is SYDVKM in the germline V gene. V was pared by 6 bases and J by 0 bases, with 11 bases between. The participants were between roughly 18 and 100 years old and came from roughly 24 US areas. Cohort allocation depended upon clinical history that participants reported. The V and J genes are TRBV28 and TRBJ1-1, with TRBD1 as a possible D gene (5 bases). This TCR came from a man in his forties with acute COVID-19. The sample taken for sequencing was PBMCs or T cells enriched from blood (not recorded which). The chain's CDR3 is CASRRAGMNTEAFF. CDR3 nucleotides: TGTGCCAGCAGGAGAGCAGGGATGAACACTGAAGCTTTCTTT.